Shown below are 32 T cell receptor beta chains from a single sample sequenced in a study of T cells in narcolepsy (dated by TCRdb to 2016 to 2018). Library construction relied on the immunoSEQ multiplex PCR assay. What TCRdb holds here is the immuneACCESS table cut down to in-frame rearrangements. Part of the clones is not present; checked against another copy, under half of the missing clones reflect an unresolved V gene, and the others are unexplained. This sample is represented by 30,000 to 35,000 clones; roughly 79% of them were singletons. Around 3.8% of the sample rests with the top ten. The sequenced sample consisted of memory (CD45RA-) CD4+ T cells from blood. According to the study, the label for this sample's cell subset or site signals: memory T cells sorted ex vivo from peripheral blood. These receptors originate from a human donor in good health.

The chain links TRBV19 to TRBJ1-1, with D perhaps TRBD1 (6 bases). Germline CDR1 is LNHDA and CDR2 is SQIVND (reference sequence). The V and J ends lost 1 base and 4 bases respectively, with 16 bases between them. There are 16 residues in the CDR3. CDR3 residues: CASSIGGGSSSTEAFF. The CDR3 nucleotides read TGTGCCAGTAGTATAGGGGGGGGCAGTTCGAGCACTGAAGCTTTCTTT.

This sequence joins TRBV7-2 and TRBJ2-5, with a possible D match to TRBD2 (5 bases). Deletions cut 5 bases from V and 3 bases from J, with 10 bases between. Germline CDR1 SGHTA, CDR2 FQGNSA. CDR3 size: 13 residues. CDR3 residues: CASSRSREETQYF. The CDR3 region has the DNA TGTGCCAGCAGCCGATCGCGGGAAGAGACCCAGTACTTC.

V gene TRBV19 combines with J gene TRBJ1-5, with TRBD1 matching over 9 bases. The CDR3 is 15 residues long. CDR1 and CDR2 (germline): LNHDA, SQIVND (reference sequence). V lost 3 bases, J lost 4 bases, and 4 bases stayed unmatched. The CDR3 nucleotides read TGTGCCAGTAGTATGCGTGACAGGGGGAATCAGCCCCAGCATTTT. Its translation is CASSMRDRGNQPQHF. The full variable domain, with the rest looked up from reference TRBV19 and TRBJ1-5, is DGGITQSPKYLFRKEGQNVTLSCEQNLNHDAMYWYRQDPGQGLRLIYYSQIVNDFQKGDIAEGYSVSREKKESFPLTVTSAQKNPTAFYLCASSMRDRGNQPQHFGDGTRLSIL.

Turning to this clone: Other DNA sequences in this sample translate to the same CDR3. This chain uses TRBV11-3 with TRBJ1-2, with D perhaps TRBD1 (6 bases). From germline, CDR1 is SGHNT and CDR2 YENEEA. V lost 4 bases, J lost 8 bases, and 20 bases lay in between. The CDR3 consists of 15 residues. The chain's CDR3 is CASSSTTQGTLGYTF. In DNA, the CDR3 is TGTGCCAGCAGCTCCACGACACAGGGAACGTTGGGCTACACCTTC.

The CDR3 sequence is CASSMGLAGANEQFF. The CDR3 DNA sequence: TGTGCCAGCAGTATGGGACTAGCGGGAGCCAATGAGCAGTTCTTC. V gene TRBV7-6 combines with J gene TRBJ2-1; 14 nucleotides match TRBD2. V lost 6 bases and J lost 6; bases outside the gene matches: 4. The CDR3 is made up of 15 amino acids. Germline V lookup: CDR1 SGHVS, CDR2 FNYEAQ.

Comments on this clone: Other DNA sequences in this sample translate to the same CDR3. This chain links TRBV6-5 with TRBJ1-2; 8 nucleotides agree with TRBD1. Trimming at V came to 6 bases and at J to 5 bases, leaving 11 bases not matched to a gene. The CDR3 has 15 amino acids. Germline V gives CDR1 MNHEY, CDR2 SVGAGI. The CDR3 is CASRYRDRPFYGYTF. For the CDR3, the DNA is TGTGCCAGCAGATACCGGGACAGGCCATTTTATGGCTACACCTTC.

The DNA of the CDR3 is TGTGCCAGCAGTATCTCTTCTGGAAACACCATATATTTT. Amino acid sequence: CASSISSGNTIYF. The chain is built from TRBV7-9 and TRBJ1-3; D gene ambiguous. The CDR3 runs to 13 residues. The germline V gene encodes CDR1 SEHNR and CDR2 FQNEAQ (reference sequence). V was shortened by 6 bases and J by 1 base, with 7 bases between the two germline ends.

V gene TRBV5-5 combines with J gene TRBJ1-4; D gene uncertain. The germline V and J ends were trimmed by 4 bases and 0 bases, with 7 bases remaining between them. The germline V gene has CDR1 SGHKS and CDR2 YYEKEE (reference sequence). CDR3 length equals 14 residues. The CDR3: CASSPRTTNEKLFF. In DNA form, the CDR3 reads TGTGCCAGCAGCCCAAGGACAACTAATGAAAAACTGTTTTTT.

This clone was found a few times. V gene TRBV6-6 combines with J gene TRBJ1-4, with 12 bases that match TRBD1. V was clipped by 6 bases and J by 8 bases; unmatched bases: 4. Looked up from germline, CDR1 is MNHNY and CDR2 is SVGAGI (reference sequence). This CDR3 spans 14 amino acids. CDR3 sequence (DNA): TGTGCCAGCAGGGGACAGGGGGCGCACGAAAAACTGTTTTTT. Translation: CASRGQGAHEKLFF.

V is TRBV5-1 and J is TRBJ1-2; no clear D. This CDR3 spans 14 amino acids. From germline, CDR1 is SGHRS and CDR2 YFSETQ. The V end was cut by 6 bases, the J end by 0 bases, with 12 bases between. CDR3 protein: CASTATPANYGYTF. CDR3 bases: TGCGCCAGCACGGCCACCCCAGCTAACTATGGCTACACCTTC. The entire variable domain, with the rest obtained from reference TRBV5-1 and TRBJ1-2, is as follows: KAGVTQTPRYLIKTRGQQVTLSCSPISGHRSVSWYQQTPGQGLQFLFEYFSETQRNKGNFPGRFSGRQFSNSRSEMNVSTLELGDSALYLCASTATPANYGYTFGSGTRLTVV.

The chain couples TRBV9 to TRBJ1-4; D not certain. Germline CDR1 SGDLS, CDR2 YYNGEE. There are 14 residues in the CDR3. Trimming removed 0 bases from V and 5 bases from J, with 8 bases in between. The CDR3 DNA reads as TGTGCCAGCAGCGTAGGGGTCCAAAATGAAAAACTGTTTTTT. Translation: CASSVGVQNEKLFF.

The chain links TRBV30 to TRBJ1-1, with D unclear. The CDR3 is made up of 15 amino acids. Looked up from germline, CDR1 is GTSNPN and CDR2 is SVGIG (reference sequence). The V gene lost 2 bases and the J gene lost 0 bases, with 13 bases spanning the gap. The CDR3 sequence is CAWSYFPDVNTEAFF. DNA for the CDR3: TGTGCCTGGAGTTATTTCCCCGATGTGAACACTGAAGCTTTCTTT.

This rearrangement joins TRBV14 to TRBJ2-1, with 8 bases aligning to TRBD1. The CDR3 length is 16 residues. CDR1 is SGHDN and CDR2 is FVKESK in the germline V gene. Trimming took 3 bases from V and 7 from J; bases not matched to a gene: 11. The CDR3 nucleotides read TGTGCCAGCAGCCAGCGGGACAGGCCCCTGGGGAATGAGCAGTTCTTC. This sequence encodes CASSQRDRPLGNEQFF.

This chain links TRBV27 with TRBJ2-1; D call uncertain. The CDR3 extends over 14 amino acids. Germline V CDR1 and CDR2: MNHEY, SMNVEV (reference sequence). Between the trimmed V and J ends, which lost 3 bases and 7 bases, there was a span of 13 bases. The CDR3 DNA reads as TGTGCCAGCAGTTTCCTGGCGAGTGGTAATGAGCAGTTCTTC. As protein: CASSFLASGNEQFF.

In DNA form, the CDR3 reads TGTGCCAGCAGCTCCATAAGGACTGGGGCCAACGTCCTGACTTTC. It codes for CASSSIRTGANVLTF. V usage is TRBV6-5 and J usage is TRBJ2-6; no clear D. There are 15 residues in the CDR3. CDR1 and CDR2 from the germline V gene are MNHEY and SVGAGI. V lost 6 bases to trimming and J lost 2 bases, with 11 bases between them.

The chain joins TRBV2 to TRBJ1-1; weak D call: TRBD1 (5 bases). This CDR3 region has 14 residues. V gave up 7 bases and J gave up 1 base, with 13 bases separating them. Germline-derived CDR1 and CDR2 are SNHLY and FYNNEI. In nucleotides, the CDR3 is TGTGCCAGCACATTACCGGGACGGAACACTGAAGCTTTCTTT. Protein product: CASTLPGRNTEAFF.

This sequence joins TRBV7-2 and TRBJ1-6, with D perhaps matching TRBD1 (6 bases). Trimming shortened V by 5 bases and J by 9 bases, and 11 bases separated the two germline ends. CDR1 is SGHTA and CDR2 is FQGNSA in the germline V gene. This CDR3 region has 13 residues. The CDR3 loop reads CASSQTGSSPLHF. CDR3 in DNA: TGTGCCAGCAGCCAAACAGGGAGTTCACCCCTCCACTTT.

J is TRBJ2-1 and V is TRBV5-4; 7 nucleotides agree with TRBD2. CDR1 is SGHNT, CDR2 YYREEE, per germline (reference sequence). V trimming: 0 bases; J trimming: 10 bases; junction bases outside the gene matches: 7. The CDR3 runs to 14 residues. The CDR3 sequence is CASSLVGRGGEQFF. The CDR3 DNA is TGTGCCAGCAGCTTGGTAGGGAGGGGAGGGGAGCAGTTCTTC.

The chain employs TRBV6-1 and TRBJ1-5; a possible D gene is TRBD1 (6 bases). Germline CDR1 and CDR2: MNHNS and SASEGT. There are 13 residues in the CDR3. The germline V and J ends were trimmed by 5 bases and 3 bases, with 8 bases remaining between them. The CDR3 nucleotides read TGTGCCAGCAGTTTGGGGGCCAATCAGCCCCAGCATTTT. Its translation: CASSLGANQPQHF.

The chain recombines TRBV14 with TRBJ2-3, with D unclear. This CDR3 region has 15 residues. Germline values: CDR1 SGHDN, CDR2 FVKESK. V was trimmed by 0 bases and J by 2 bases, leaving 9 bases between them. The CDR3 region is CASSQDLNPTDTQYF. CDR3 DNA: TGTGCCAGCAGCCAAGATCTTAACCCCACAGATACGCAGTATTTT.

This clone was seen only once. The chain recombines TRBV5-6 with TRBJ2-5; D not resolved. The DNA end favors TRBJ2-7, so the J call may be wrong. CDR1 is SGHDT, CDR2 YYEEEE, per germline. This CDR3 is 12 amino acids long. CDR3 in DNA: TGTGCCAGCAGCGTAGGAACCTACGAGCAGTACTTC. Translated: CASSVGTYEQYF.

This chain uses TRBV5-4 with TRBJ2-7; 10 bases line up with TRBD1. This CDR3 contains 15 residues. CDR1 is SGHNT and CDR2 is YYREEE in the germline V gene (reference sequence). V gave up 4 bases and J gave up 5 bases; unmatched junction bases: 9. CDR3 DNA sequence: TGTGCCAGCAGCAAGGACAGGGGGAGGTGGAACGAGCAGTACTTC. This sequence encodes CASSKDRGRWNEQYF.

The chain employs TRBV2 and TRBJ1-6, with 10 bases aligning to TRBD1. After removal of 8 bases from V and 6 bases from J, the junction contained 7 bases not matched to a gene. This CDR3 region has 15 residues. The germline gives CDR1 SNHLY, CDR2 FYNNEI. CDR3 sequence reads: CASGNRDRGNSPLHF. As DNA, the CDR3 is TGTGCCAGCGGAAACCGGGACAGGGGTAATTCACCCCTCCACTTT.

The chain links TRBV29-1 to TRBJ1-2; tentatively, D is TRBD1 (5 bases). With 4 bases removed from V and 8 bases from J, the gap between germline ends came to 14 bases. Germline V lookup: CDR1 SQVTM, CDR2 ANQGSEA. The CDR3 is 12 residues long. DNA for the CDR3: TGCAGCGTTGTTCTGGCAGGGAGGGGCTACACCTTC. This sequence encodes CSVVLAGRGYTF.

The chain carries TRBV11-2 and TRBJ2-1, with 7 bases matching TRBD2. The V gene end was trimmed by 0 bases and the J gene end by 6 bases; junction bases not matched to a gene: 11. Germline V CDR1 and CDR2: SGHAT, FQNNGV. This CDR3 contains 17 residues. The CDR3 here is CASSLDVRGRAGNEQFF. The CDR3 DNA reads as TGTGCCAGCAGCTTAGACGTCCGCGGGAGAGCCGGCAATGAGCAGTTCTTC.

The CDR3 sequence: CASSSSGTGRNEQFF. CDR3 sequence (DNA): TGTGCCAGCAGCTCATCCGGGACAGGGAGGAATGAGCAGTTCTTC. The V gene is TRBV5-6, the J gene TRBJ2-1; TRBD1 aligns across 9 bases. The ends lost 3 bases at V and 7 bases at J; junction bases unmatched: 8. This CDR3 has 15 residues. Germline V gene data show CDR1 as SGHDT and CDR2 as YYEEEE.

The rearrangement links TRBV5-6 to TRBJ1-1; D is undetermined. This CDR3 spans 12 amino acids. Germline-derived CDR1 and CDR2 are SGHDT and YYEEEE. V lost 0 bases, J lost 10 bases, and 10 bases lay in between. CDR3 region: CASSLEDLGAFF. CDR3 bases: TGTGCCAGCAGCTTGGAAGACTTGGGAGCTTTCTTT.

Here the CDR3 reads CASSLTGTAFSGANVLTF. CDR3 coding DNA: TGTGCCAGCAGCTTAACGGGGACAGCGTTCTCTGGGGCCAACGTCCTGACTTTC. This chain connects TRBV7-3 to TRBJ2-6; 7 nucleotides line up with TRBD1. The germline V gene encodes CDR1 SGHTA and CDR2 FQGTGA. V shed 0 bases, J shed 0 bases, and the junction held 5 bases outside the gene matches. CDR3 length: 18 residues.

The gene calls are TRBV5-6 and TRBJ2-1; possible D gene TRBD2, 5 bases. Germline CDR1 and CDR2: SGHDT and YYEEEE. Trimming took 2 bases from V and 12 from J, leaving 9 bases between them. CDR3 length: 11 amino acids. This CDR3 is CASSFRDGQFF. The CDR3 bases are TGTGCCAGCAGCTTCCGGGATGGGCAGTTCTTC.

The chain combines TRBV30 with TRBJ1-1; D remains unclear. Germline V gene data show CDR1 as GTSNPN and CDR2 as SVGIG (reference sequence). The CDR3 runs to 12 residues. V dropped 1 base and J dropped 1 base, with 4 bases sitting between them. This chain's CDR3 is CAWSAQNTEAFF. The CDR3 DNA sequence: TGTGCCTGGAGTGCCCAGAACACTGAAGCTTTCTTT.

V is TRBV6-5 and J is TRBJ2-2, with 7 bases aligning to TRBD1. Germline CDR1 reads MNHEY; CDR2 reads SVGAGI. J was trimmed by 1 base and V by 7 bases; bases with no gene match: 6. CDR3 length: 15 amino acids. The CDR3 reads CASIQHRGNTGELFF. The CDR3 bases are TGTGCCAGCATTCAACACAGGGGGAACACCGGGGAGCTGTTTTTT.

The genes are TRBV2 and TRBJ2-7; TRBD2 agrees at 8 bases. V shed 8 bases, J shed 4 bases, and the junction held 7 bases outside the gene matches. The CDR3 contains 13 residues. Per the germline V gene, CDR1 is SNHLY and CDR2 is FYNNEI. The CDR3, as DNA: TGTGCCAGCGGTAACGGGAGGGTTTACGAGCAGTACTTC. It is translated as CASGNGRVYEQYF.